This TCR beta chain was identified in a study of CD8+ T cells in alopecia areata. This clone was picked up a small number of times. Treatment noted: oral pan-JAK inhibitor, 5-10 mg twice daily. Both peripheral blood and punch biopsies of lesional scalp skin were obtained from patients who had alopecia areata. Reverse transcription of extracted RNA yielded cDNA, which provided the sequencing template. Measured with immunoSEQ multiplex PCR; TCRdb has only the in-frame clones, and not every one. The sample includes a few hundred thousand clones, around two fifths of them seen just once. Looked up from germline, CDR1 is SQVTM and CDR2 is ANQGSEA. The CDR3 runs to 14 residues. V was shortened by 6 bases and J by 5 bases, with 17 bases between the two germline ends.

The chain has TRBV29-1 and TRBJ1-5; D perhaps matches TRBD1 (6 bases). This sequence was found in a human donor with alopecia areata. Sequenced material: CD4+ T cells sorted from blood, taken around week 31, from a patient treated with tofacitinib. The chain's CDR3 is CSVSRGARDQPQHF. CDR3 DNA sequence: TGCAGCGTATCCCGGGGGGCACGGGATCAGCCCCAGCATTTT.